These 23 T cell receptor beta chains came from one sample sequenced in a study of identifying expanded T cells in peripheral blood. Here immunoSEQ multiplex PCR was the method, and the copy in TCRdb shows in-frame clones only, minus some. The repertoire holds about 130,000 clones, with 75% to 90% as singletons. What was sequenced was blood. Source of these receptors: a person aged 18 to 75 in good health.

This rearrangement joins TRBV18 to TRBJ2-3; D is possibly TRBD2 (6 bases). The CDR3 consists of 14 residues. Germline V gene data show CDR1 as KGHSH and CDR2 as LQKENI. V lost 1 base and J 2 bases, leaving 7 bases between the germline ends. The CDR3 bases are TGTGCCAGCTCACCACTAGCGGCCACAGATACGCAGTATTTT. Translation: CASSPLAATDTQYF.

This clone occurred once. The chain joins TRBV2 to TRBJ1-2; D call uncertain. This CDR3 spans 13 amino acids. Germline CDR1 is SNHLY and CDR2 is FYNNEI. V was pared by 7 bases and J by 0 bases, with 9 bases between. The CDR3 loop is CASKAQANYGYTF. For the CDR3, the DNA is TGTGCCAGCAAGGCCCAAGCTAACTATGGCTACACCTTC.

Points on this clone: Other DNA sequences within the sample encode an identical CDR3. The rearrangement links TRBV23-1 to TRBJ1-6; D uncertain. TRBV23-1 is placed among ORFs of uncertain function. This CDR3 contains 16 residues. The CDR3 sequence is CASLPSRPTKNSPLHF. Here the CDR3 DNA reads TGCGCTAGCCTTCCGAGCAGGCCGACGAAAAATTCACCCCTCCACTTT.

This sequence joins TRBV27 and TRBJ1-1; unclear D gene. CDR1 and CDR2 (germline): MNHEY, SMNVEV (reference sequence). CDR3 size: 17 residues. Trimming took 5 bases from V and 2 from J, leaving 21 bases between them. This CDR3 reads CASSRSPALIDNTEAFF. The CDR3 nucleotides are TGTGCCAGCAGTCGTAGCCCCGCGCTGATCGACAACACTGAAGCTTTCTTT.

DNA for the CDR3: TGTGCCAGCCGTATCCGACCGCCATCCAATGAGCAGTTCTTC. Translation: CASRIRPPSNEQFF. The chain joins TRBV28 to TRBJ2-1; D call uncertain. CDR1 is MDHEN and CDR2 is SYDVKM in the germline V gene. The length of the CDR3 is 14 residues. Trimming took off 8 bases at V and 6 bases at J, with 17 bases between the two ends.

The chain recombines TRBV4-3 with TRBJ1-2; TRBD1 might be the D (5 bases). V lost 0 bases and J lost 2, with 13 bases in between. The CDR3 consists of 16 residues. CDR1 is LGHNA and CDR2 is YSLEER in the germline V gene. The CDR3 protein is CASSQDPGRVNYGYTF. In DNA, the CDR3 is TGCGCCAGCAGCCAAGACCCGGGACGGGTAAACTATGGCTACACCTTC.

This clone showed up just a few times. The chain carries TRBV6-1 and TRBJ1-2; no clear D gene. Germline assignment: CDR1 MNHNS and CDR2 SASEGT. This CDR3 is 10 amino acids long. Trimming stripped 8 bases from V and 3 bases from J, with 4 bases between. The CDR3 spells CASDYYGYTF. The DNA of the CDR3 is TGTGCCAGCGATTACTATGGCTACACCTTC.

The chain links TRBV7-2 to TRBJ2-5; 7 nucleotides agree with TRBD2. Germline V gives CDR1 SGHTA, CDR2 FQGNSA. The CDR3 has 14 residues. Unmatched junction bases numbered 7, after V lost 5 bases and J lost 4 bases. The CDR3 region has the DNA TGTGCCAGCAGCCGTGGGGGGGAACGAGAGACCCAGTACTTC. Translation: CASSRGGERETQYF.

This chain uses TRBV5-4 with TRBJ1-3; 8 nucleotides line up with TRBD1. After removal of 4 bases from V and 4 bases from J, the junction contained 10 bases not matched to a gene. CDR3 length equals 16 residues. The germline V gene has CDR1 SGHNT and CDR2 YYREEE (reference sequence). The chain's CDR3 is CASSTPWTGMGNTIYF. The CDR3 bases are TGTGCCAGCAGCACCCCGTGGACAGGGATGGGAAACACCATATATTTT.

CDR3 loop: CASRSSHTGELFF. DNA of the CDR3: TGTGCCAGCAGATCCTCCCACACCGGGGAGCTGTTTTTT. The V gene is TRBV6-4, the J gene TRBJ2-2; unclear D gene. V was cut by 6 bases and J by 3 bases, with 8 bases left in between. The CDR3 consists of 13 residues. Germline V CDR1 and CDR2: MRHNA, SNTAGT.

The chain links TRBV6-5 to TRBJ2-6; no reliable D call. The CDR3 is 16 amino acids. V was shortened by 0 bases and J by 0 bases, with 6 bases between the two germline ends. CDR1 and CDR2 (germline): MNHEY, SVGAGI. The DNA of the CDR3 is TGTGCCAGCAGTTACTCGATTGTCTCTGGGGCCAACGTCCTGACTTTC. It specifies CASSYSIVSGANVLTF.

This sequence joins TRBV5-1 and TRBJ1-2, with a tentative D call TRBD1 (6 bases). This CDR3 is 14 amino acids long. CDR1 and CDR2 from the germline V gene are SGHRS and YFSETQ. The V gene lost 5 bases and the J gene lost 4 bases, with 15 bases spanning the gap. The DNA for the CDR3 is TGCGCCAGCAGTAAGGACAGAGCCTTCTATGGCTACACCTTC. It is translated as CASSKDRAFYGYTF.

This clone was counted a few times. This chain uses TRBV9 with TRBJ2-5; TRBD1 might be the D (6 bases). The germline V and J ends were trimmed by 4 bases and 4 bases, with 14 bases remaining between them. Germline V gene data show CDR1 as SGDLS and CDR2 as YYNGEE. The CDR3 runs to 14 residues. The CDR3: CASSLTGLSETQYF. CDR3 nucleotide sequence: TGTGCCAGCAGCCTAACAGGGCTCTCAGAGACCCAGTACTTC. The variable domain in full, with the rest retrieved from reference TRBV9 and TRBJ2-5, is DSGVTQTPKHLITATGQRVTLRCSPRSGDLSVYWYQQSLDQGLQFLIQYYNGEERAKGNILERFSAQQFPDLHSELNLSSLELGDSALYFCASSLTGLSETQYFGPGTRLLVL.

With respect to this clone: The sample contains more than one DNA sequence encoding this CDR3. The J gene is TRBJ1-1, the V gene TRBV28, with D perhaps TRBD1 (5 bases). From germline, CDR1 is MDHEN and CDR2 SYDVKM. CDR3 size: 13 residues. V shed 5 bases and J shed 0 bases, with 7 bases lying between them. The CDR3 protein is CASSPTVNTEAFF. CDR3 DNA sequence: TGTGCCAGCAGTCCGACAGTGAACACTGAAGCTTTCTTT.

The chain's CDR3 is CASSSRGQSTDTQYF. CDR3 DNA sequence: TGTGCCAGCAGCTCCAGGGGACAGAGCACAGATACGCAGTATTTT. The chain employs TRBV7-3 and TRBJ2-3; 7 bases map to TRBD1. The length of the CDR3 is 15 residues. Germline values: CDR1 SGHTA, CDR2 FQGTGA. The V and J ends lost 4 bases and 0 bases, in that order; junction bases with no gene match: 4.

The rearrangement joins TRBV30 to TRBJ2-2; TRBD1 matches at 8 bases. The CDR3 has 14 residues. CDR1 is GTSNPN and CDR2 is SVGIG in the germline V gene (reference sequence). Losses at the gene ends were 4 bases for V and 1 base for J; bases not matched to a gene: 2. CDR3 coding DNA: TGTGCCTGGACTGGGACAGGGAACACCGGGGAGCTGTTTTTT. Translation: CAWTGTGNTGELFF.

CDR3 in DNA: TGTGCCAGCAGTTCACCCTTTGATCGCGGCCCCACAGATACGCAGTATTTT. Amino acids: CASSSPFDRGPTDTQYF. V and J are TRBV28 and TRBJ2-3; D unresolved. The CDR3 extends over 17 amino acids. CDR1 and CDR2 from the germline V gene are MDHEN and SYDVKM. V dropped 4 bases and J dropped 2 bases, with 19 bases sitting between them.

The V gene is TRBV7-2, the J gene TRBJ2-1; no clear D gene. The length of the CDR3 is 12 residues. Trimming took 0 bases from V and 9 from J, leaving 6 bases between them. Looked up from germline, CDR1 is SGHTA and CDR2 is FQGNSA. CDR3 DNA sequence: TGTGCCAGCAGCTTAGCAGGGCTTGAGCAGTTCTTC. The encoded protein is CASSLAGLEQFF.

This CDR3 reads CASSLEKNTEAFF. The CDR3 DNA follows: TGCGCCAGCAGCTTGGAGAAGAACACTGAAGCTTTCTTT. The chain links TRBV5-1 to TRBJ1-1; no firm D call. Trimming stripped 0 bases from V and 1 base from J, with 4 bases between. The CDR3 contains 13 residues. Germline CDR1 and CDR2: SGHRS and YFSETQ.

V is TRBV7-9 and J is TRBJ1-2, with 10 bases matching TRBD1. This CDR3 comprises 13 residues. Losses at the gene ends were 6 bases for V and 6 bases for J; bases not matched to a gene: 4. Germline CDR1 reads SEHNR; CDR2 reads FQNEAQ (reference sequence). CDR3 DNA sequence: TGTGCCAGCAGAACCGGGACAGGGGATGGCTACACCTTC. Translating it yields CASRTGTGDGYTF.

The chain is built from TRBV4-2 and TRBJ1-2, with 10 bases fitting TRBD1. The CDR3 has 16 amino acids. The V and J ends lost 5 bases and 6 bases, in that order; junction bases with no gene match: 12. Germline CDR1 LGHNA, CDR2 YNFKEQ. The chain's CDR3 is CASSLEDRDRGHGYTF. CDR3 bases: TGTGCCAGCAGCTTGGAAGATCGGGACAGGGGTCATGGCTACACCTTC.

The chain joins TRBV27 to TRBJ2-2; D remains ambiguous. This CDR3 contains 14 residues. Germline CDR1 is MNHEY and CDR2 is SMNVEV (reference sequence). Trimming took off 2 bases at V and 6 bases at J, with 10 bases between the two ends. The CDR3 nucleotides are TGTGCCAGCAGTTTAAACCGCTTGCCCGGGGAGCTGTTTTTT. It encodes CASSLNRLPGELFF.

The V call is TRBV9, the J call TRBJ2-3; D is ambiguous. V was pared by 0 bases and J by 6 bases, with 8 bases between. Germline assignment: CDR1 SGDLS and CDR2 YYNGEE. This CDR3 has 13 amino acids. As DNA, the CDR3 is TGTGCCAGCAGCGTAGATGGCCGCGATACGCAGTATTTT. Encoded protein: CASSVDGRDTQYF. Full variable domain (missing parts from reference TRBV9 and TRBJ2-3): DSGVTQTPKHLITATGQRVTLRCSPRSGDLSVYWYQQSLDQGLQFLIQYYNGEERAKGNILERFSAQQFPDLHSELNLSSLELGDSALYFCASSVDGRDTQYFGPGTRLTVL.